Given below is one T cell receptor (beta chain) in context. The CDR3 extends over 13 amino acids. Per germline, CDR1 MNHEY and CDR2 SMNVEV (reference sequence). Trimming took off 5 bases at V and 5 bases at J, with 13 bases between the two ends. In the original processing: From reference gene primer amplification, estimates of nucleated cell counts were derived. The data were produced by immunoSEQ multiplex PCR, yet TCRdb's version contains in-frame clones alone and is incomplete. D and trimming come from the DNA, and the V and J calls and clone size come from that table. The sample has 250,000 to 350,000 clones; 65% to 85% are singletons. This specimen comes from a study of blood T cell repertoires in COVID-19. Background on the study: T cells, B-cell-depleted T cells, or PBMCs provided the cDNA or gDNA that served as material.

Recruited during active infection, patients (from Seattle) were subsequently followed longitudinally. V gene TRBV27 combines with J gene TRBJ2-7, with a weak D call TRBD1 (5 bases). Sample: peripheral blood. The clonotype comes from a human donor with COVID-19, enrolled during active disease. The donor label of this sample is uncertain. The CDR3 loop is CASSTQGLDEQYF. For the CDR3, the DNA is TGTGCCAGCAGTACCCAGGGTCTCGACGAGCAGTACTTC.